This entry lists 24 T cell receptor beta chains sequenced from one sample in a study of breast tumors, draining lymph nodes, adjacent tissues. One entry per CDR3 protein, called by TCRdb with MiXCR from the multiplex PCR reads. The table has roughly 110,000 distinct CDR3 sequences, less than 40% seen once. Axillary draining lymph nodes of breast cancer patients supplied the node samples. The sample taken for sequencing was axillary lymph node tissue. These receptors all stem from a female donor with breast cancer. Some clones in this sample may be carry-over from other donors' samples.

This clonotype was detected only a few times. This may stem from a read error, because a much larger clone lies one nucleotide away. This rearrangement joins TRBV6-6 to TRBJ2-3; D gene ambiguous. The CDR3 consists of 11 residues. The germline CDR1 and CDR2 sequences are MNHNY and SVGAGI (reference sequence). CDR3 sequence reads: CASSRTGVLDF. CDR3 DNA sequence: TGTGCCAGCAGTCGGACCGGAGTTCTGGATTTT.

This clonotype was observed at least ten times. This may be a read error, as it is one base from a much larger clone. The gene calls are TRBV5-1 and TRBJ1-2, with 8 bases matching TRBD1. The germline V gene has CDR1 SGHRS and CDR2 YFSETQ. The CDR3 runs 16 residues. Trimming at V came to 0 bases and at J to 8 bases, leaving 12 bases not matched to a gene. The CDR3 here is CASSLGSTGDVSGYTF. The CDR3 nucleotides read TGCGCCAGCAGCTTGGGATCGACAGGGGACGTTAGCGGCTACACCTTC.

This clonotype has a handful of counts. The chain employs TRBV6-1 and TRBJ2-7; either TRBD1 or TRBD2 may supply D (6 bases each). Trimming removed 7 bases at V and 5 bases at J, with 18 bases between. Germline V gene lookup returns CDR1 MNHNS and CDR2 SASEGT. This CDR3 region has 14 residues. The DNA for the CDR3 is TGTGCCAGCAAGTGGGAGGCAGGGGCCGACGAGCAGTACTTC. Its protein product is CASKWEAGADEQYF.

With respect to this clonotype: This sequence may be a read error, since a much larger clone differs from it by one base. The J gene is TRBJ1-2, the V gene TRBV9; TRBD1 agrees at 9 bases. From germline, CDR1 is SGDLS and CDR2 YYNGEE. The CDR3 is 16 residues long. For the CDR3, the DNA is TGTGCCGGCAGCCCCCGGGACAGGGTCTACGACTATGGCTACACCTTC. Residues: CAGSPRDRVYDYGYTF.

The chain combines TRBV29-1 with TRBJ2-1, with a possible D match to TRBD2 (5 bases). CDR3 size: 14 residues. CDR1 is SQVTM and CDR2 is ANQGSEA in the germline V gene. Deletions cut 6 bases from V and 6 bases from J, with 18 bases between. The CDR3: CSVVGRRKFNEQFF. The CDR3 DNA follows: TGCAGCGTCGTCGGACGGAGGAAATTCAATGAGCAGTTCTTC.

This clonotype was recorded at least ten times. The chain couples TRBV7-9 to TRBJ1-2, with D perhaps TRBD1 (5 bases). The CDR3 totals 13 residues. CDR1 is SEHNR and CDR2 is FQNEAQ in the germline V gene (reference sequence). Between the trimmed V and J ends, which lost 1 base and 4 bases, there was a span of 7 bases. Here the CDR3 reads CASSLGQTYGYTF. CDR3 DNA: TGTGCCAGCAGCTTAGGACAGACCTATGGCTACACCTTC. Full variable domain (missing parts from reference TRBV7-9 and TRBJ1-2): DTGVSQNPRHKITKRGQNVTFRCDPISEHNRLYWYRQTLGQGPEFLTYFQNEAQLEKSRLLSDRFSAERPKGSFSTLEIQRTEQGDSAMYLCASSLGQTYGYTFGSGTRLTVV.

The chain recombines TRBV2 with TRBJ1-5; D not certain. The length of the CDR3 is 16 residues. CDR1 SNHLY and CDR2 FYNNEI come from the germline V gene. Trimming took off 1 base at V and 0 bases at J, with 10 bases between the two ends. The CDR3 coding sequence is TGTGCCAGCAGTGAAGATGGCAGCTATAGCAATCAGCCCCAGCATTTT. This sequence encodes CASSEDGSYSNQPQHF.

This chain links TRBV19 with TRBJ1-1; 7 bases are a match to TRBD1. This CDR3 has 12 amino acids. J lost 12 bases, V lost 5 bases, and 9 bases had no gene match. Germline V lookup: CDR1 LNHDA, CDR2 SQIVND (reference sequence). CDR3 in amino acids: CASSADTGASFF. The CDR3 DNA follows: TGTGCCAGTAGTGCTGACACAGGGGCGTCTTTCTTT.

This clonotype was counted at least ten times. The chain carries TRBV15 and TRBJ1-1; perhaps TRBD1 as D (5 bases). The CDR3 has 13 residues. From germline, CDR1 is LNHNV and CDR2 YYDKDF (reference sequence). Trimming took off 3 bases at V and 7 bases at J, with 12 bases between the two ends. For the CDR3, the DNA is TGTGCCACCAGCAGCCAAAGGGGAATTGAAGCTTTCTTT. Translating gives CATSSQRGIEAFF. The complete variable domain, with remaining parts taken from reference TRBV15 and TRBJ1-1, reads DAMVIQNPRYQVTQFGKPVTLSCSQTLNHNVMYWYQQKSSQAPKLLFHYYDKDFNNEADTPDNFQSRRPNTSFCFLDIRSPGLGDTAMYLCATSSQRGIEAFFGQGTRLTVV.

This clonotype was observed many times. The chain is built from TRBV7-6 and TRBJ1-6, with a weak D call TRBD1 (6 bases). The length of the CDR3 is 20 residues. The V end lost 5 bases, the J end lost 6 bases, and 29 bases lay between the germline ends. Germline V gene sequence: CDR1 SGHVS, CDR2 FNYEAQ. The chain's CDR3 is CASSETGSPGQLGINSPLHF. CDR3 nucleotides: TGTGCCAGCAGCGAAACAGGGTCCCCCGGGCAGTTGGGCATTAATTCACCCCTCCACTTT.

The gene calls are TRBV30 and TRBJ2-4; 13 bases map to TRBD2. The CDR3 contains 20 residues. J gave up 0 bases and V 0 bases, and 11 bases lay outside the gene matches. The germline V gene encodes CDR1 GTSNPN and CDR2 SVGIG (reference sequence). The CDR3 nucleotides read TGTGCCTGGAGTGTAGTTCCGGGACTAGCGGGGACCCTAGCCAAAAACATTCAGTACTTC. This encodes CAWSVVPGLAGTLAKNIQYF.

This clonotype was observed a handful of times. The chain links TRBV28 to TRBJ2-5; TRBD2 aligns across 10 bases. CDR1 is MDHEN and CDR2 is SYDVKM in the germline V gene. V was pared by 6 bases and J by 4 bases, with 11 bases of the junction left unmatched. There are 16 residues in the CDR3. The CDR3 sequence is CASSPPLAGAGETQYF. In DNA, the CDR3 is TGTGCCAGCAGCCCCCCCCTAGCGGGAGCAGGAGAGACCCAGTACTTC.

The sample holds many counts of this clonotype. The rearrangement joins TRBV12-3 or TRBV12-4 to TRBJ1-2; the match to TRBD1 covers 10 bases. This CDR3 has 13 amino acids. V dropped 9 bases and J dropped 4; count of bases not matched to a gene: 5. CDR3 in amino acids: CASGTGETYGYTF. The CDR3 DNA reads TGTGCCAGTGGGACAGGGGAGACCTATGGCTACACCTTC.

The CDR3 DNA reads TGTGCCAGCAGCTTAGTAGGAGGGGGGGTTAGTGAAAAACTGTTTTTT. This sequence encodes CASSLVGGGVSEKLFF. The chain couples TRBV7-8 to TRBJ1-4, with D tentatively TRBD1 (6 bases). CDR1 is SGHVS, CDR2 FQNEAQ, per germline. V lost 1 base and J lost 7, with 16 bases in between. CDR3 length: 16 amino acids.

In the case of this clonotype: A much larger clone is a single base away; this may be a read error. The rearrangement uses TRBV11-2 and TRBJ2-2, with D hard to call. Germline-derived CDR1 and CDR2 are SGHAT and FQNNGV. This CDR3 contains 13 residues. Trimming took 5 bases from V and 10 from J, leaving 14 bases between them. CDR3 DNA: TGTGCCAGCAGCCAATCGTCAGCCGCGGAGCTGTTTTTT. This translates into CASSQSSAAELFF.

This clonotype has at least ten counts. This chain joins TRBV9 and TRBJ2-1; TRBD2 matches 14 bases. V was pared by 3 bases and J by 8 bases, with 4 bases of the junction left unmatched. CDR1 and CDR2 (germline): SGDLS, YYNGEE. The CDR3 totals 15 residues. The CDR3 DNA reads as TGTGCCAGCAGCGCCGGGACTAGCGGGAGTTATGAGCAGTTCTTC. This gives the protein CASSAGTSGSYEQFF.

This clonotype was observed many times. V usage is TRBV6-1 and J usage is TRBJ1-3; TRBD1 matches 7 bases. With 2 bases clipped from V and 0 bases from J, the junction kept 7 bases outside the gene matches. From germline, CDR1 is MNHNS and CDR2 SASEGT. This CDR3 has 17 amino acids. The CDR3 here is CASSERGGRRSGNTIYF. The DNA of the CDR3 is TGTGCCAGCAGTGAAAGAGGGGGCCGACGCTCTGGAAACACCATATATTTT.

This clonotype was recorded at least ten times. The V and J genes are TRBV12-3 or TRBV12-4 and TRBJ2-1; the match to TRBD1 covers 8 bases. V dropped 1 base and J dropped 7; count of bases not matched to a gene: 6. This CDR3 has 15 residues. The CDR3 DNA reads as TGTGCCAGCAGTTTAGGCCAGGGGGCTGGAAATGAGCAGTTCTTC. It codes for CASSLGQGAGNEQFF.

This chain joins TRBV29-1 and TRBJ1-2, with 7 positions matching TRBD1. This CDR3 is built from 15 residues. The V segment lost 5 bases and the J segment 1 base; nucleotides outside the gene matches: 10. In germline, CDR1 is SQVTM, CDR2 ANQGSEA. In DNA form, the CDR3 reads TGCAGCGTTTTTTCGGGGGGACAGCATAACTATGGCTACACCTTC. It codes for CSVFSGGQHNYGYTF.

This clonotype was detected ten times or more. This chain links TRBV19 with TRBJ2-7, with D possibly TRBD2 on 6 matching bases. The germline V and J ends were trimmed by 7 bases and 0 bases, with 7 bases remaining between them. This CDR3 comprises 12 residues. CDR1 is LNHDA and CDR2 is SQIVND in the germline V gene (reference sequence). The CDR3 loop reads CASIADSYEQYF. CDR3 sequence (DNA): TGTGCCAGTATAGCGGACTCCTACGAGCAGTACTTC.

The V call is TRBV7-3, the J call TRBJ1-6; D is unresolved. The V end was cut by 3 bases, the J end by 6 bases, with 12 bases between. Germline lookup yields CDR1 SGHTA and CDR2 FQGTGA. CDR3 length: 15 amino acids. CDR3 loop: CASSLGPGINSPLHF. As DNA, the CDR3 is TGTGCCAGCAGCTTGGGCCCTGGGATTAATTCACCCCTCCACTTT.

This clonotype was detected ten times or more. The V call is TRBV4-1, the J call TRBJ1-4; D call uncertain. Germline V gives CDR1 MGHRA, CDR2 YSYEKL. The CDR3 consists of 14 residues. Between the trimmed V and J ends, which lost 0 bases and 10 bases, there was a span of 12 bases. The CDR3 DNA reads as TGCGCCAGCAGCCAAGAAAGTAGTGAGAGAAAACTGTTTTTT. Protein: CASSQESSERKLFF.

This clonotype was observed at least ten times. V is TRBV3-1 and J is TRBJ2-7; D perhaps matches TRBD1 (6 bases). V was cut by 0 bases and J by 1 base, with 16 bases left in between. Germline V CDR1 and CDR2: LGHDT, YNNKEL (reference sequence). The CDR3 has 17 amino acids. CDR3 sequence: CASSQDVGGPRSYEQYF. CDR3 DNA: TGTGCCAGCAGCCAAGATGTTGGGGGCCCCCGTTCCTACGAGCAGTACTTC.

DNA of the CDR3: TGTGCCAGCAGCCGTAGCGGGAACCCCCTTTACAATGAGCAGTTCTTC. Amino acid sequence: CASSRSGNPLYNEQFF. The chain recombines TRBV6-5 with TRBJ2-1; 8 bases fit TRBD2. The germline gives CDR1 MNHEY, CDR2 SVGAGI. The trim removed 6 bases at V and 4 bases at J, leaving 11 bases unmatched. This CDR3 region has 16 residues.